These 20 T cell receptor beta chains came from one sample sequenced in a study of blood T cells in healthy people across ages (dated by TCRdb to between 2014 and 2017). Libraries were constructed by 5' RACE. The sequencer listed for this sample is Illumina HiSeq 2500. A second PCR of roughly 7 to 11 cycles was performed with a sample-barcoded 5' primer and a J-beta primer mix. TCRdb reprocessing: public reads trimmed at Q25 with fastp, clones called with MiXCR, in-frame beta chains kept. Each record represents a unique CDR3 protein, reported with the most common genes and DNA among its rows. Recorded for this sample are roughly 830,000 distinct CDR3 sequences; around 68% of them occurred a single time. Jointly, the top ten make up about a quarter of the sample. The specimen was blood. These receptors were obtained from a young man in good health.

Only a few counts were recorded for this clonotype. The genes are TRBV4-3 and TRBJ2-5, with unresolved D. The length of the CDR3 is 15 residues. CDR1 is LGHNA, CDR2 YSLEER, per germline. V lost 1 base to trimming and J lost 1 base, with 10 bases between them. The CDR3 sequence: CASSQVAGAQETQYF. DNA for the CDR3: TGCGCCAGCAGCCAAGTAGCTGGAGCCCAAGAGACCCAGTACTTC.

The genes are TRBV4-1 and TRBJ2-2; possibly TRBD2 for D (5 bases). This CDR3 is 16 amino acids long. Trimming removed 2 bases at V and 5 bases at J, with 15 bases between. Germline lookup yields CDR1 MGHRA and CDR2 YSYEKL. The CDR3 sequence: CASSQSSGSGTGELFF. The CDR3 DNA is TGCGCCAGCAGCCAATCGTCCGGGTCGGGGACCGGGGAGCTGTTTTTT.

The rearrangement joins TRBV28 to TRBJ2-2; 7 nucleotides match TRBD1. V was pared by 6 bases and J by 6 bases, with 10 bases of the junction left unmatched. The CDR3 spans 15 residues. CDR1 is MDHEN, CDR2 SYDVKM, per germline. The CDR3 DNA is TGTGCCAGCAGGGCACTCCAGGGGGTTCCCGGGGAGCTGTTTTTT. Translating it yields CASRALQGVPGELFF.

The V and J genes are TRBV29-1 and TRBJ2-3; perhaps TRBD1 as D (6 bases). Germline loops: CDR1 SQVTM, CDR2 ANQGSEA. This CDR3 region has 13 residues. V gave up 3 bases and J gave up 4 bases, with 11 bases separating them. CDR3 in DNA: TGCAGCGTTGATACCAGGGGCGCAGATACGCAGTATTTT. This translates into CSVDTRGADTQYF.

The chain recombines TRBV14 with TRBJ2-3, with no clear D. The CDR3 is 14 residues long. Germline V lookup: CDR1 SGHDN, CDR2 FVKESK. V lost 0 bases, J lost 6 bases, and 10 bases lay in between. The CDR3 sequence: CASSQEFSGDTQYF. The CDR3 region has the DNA TGTGCCAGCAGCCAAGAGTTTTCCGGGGATACGCAGTATTTT.

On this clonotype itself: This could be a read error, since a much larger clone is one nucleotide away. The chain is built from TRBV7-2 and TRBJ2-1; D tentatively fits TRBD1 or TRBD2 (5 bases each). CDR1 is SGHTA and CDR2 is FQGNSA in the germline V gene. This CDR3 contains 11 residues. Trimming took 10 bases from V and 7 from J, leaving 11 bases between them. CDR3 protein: CATGATNEQFF. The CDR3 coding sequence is TGTGCCACCGGGGCAACAAATGAGCAGTTCTTC.

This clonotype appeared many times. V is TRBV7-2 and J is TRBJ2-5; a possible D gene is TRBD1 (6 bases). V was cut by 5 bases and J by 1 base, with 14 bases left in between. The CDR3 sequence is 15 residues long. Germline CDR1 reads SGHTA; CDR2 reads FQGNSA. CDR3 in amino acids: CASSLNLGAQETQYF. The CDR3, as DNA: TGTGCCAGCAGCCTAAACCTGGGGGCCCAAGAGACCCAGTACTTC. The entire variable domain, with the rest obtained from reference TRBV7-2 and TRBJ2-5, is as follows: GAGVSQSPSNKVTEKGKDVELRCDPISGHTALYWYRQSLGQGLEFLIYFQGNSAPDKSGLPSDRFSAERTGGSVSTLTIQRTQQEDSAVYLCASSLNLGAQETQYFGPGTRLLVL.

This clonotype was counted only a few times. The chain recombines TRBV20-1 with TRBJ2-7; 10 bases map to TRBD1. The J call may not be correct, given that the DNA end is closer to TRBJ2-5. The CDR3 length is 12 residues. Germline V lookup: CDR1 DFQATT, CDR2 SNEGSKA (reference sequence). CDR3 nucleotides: TGCAGTGCAGGGGGACAGGGGGAGACCCAGTACTTC. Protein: CSAGGQGETQYF.

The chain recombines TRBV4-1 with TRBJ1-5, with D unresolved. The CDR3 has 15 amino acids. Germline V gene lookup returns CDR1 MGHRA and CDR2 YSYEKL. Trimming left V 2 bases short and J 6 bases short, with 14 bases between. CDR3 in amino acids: CASSQTLGPPQPQHF. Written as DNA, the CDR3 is TGCGCCAGCAGCCAAACACTAGGGCCCCCTCAGCCCCAGCATTTT.

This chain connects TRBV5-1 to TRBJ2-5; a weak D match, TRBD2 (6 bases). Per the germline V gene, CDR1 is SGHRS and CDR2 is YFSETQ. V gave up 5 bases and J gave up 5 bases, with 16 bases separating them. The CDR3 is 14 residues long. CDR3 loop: CASRRDWGSETQYF. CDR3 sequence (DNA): TGCGCCAGCAGGCGGGACTGGGGTTCTGAGACCCAGTACTTC.

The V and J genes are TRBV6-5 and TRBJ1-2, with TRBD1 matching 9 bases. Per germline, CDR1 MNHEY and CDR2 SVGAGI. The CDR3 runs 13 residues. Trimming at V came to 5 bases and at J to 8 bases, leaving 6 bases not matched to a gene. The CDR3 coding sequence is TGTGCCAGCAGTCGGACAGGGGTTTGGGGCTACACCTTC. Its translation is CASSRTGVWGYTF.

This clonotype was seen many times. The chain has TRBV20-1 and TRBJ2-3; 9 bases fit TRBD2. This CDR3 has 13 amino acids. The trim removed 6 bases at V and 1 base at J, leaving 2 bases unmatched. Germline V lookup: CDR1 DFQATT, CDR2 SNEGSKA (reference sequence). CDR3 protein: CSARTSGTDTQYF. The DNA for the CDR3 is TGCAGTGCGAGGACTAGCGGCACAGATACGCAGTATTTT.

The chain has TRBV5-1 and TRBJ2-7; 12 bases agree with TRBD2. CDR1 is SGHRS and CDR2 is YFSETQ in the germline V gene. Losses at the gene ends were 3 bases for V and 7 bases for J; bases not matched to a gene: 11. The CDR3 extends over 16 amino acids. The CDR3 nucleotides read TGCGCCAGCAGCTCCATGACTAGCGGGGGACTAGAAGAGCAGTACTTC. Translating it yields CASSSMTSGGLEEQYF. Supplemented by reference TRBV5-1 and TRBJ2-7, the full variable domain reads KAGVTQTPRYLIKTRGQQVTLSCSPISGHRSVSWYQQTPGQGLQFLFEYFSETQRNKGNFPGRFSGRQFSNSRSEMNVSTLELGDSALYLCASSSMTSGGLEEQYFGPGTRLTVT.

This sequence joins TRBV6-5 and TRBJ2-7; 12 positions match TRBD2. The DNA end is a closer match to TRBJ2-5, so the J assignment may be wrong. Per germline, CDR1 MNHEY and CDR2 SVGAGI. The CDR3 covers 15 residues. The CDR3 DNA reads TGTGCCAGCAGCGACCGGACTAGCGGGGAAGAGACCCAGTACTTC. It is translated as CASSDRTSGEETQYF.

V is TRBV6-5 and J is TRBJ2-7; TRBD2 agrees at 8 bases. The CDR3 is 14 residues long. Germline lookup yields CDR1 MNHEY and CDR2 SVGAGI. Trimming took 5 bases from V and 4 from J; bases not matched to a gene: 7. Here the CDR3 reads CASSPAAGEYEQYF. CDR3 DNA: TGTGCCAGCAGTCCAGCAGCGGGGGAGTACGAGCAGTACTTC.

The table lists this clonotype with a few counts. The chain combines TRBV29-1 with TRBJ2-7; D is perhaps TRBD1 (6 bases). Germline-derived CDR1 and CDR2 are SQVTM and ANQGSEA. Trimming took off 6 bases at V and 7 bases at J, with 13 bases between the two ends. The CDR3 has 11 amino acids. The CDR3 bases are TGCAGCGTCGCAGGGGCAGGGGAGCAGTACTTC. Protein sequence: CSVAGAGEQYF.

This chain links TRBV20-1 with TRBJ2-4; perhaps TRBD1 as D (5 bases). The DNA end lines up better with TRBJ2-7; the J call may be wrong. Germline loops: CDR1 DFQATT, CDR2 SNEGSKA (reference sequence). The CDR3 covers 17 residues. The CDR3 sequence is CSASVQGRIYVNYEQYF. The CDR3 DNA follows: TGCAGTGCTAGTGTTCAGGGTAGGATCTATGTAAACTACGAGCAGTACTTC.

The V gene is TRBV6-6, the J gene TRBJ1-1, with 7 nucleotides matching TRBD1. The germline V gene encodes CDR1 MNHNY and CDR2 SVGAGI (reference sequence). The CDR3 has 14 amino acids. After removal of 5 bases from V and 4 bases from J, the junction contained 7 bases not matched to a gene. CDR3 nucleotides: TGTGCCAGCAGTACACAGGGGTTTGGCACTGAAGCTTTCTTT. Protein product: CASSTQGFGTEAFF.

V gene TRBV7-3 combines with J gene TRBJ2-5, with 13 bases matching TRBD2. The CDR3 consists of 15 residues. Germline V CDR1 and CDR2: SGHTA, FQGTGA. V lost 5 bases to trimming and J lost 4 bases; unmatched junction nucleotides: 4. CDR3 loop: CASSTSGGATETQYF. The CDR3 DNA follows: TGTGCCAGCAGCACTAGCGGGGGGGCCACAGAGACCCAGTACTTC.

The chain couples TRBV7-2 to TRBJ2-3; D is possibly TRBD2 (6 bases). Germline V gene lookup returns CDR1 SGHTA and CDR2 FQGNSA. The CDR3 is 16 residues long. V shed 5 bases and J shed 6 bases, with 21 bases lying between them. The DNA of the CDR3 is TGTGCCAGCAGCACCGCCCGGGACTCACTCGTGGATACGCAGTATTTT. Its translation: CASSTARDSLVDTQYF.